The T cell receptor beta chain under discussion was sequenced for a study of T cell repertoires in cytomegalovirus infection. Study-wide context: Public TCR beta signatures provided an indication of both CMV infection and a matching HLA type. Notes on the study in general: The cumulative frequency of public TCR beta families distinguished individuals who carried CMV together with the relevant HLA.

In germline, CDR1 is ENHRY, CDR2 SYGVKD. The CDR3 contains 12 residues. J was trimmed by 6 bases and V by 10 bases; bases with no gene match: 8. TCRdb recomputed calls from the reads with MiXCR, one row per CDR3 protein. This sample yields about 920,000 distinct CDR3 sequences, of which approximately 31% are seen a single time; 13% belongs to the top ten. In its sample, this clonotype was seen a few times. Its antigen is still unknown. Sequencing was performed on cultured CD8+ T cells from PBMCs, taken from culture after CMV antigen stimulation. The receptor comes from a human donor in good health (CMV status not recorded). Some clones in this sample may be carry-over from other donors' samples. This rearrangement joins TRBV10-3 to TRBJ2-7; 8 bases are a match to TRBD2. In nucleotides, the CDR3 is TGTGCCACCGGGACTAGGGTCTTCGAGCAGTACTTC. This codes for CATGTRVFEQYF.